The 27 T cell receptor beta chains listed next were all sequenced from one sample in a study of shared clonotypes between healthy human individuals. This table comes from immunoSEQ multiplex PCR, and its TCRdb copy is limited to in-frame clones, with some not included. The sample holds a few million clones; more than 90% are singletons and the top ten take 0.13% to 0.15%. The sequenced sample consisted of naive CD4+ T cells sorted from blood. The sample's subset: CD45RA+ positively selected. Receptor source: a man aged 18 to 29 in good health.

The CDR3 coding sequence is TGTGCCAGCAGCAAACTAGCGGGGGGGAGCACAGATACGCAGTATTTT. The encoded protein is CASSKLAGGSTDTQYF. The V call is TRBV6-4, the J call TRBJ2-3, with TRBD2 matching 13 bases. The V gene end was trimmed by 6 bases and the J gene end by 0 bases; junction bases not matched to a gene: 3. This CDR3 region has 16 residues. CDR1 and CDR2 from the germline V gene are MRHNA and SNTAGT.

This clone was counted a few times. The rearrangement joins TRBV5-1 to TRBJ2-7, with unresolved D. V shed 0 bases and J shed 7 bases, with 17 bases lying between them. CDR1 SGHRS and CDR2 YFSETQ come from the germline V gene. The CDR3 is 15 amino acids. CDR3 in amino acids: CASSLEGLGLVEQYF. In nucleotides, the CDR3 is TGCGCCAGCAGCTTGGAGGGTCTGGGCCTTGTGGAGCAGTACTTC.

This chain connects TRBV7-2 to TRBJ2-2; the match to TRBD2 covers 9 bases. This CDR3 is built from 14 residues. With 8 bases clipped from V and 8 bases from J, the junction kept 9 bases outside the gene matches. Germline V lookup: CDR1 SGHTA, CDR2 FQGNSA. This chain's CDR3 is CASEPGLAGGELFF. The CDR3 DNA reads as TGTGCCAGCGAACCGGGACTAGCCGGTGGGGAGCTGTTTTTT.

The chain has TRBV30 and TRBJ2-7, with D maybe TRBD2 (7 bases). CDR3 length equals 17 residues. V was cut by 3 bases and J by 2 bases, with 23 bases left in between. Germline CDR1 reads GTSNPN; CDR2 reads SVGIG (reference sequence). The CDR3 DNA sequence: TGTGCCTGGAGGGGGGGGCTCCTAGCGGAACAAACCTACGAGCAGTACTTC. The encoded protein is CAWRGGLLAEQTYEQYF.

The rearrangement links TRBV5-1 to TRBJ1-5; 10 nucleotides align to TRBD1. Germline CDR1 reads SGHRS; CDR2 reads YFSETQ. V shed 4 bases and J 7 bases; nucleotides not matched to a gene: 8. The CDR3 covers 15 residues. CDR3 sequence reads: CASSPDPGQGQPQHF. For the CDR3, the DNA is TGCGCCAGCAGCCCGGATCCGGGACAGGGGCAGCCCCAGCATTTT.

The gene calls are TRBV27 and TRBJ2-1, with D hard to call. Germline V CDR1 and CDR2: MNHEY, SMNVEV (reference sequence). There are 16 residues in the CDR3. V was pared by 7 bases and J by 4 bases, with 20 bases between. CDR3 amino acids: CASKNLKRSRYNEQFF. DNA for the CDR3: TGTGCCAGCAAGAATTTGAAGCGTAGCAGGTACAATGAGCAGTTCTTC.

The J gene is TRBJ2-3, the V gene TRBV7-2, with 10 bases that match TRBD2. This CDR3 is 17 amino acids long. V lost 4 bases, J lost 3 bases, and 10 bases stayed unmatched. Germline lookup yields CDR1 SGHTA and CDR2 FQGNSA. The CDR3 sequence is CASSSTSGTQLTDTQYF. CDR3 in DNA: TGTGCCAGCAGCTCCACTAGCGGGACCCAGTTGACAGATACGCAGTATTTT.

This chain uses TRBV5-4 with TRBJ2-7; TRBD1 aligns across 9 bases. The length of the CDR3 is 16 residues. V was pared by 0 bases and J by 3 bases, with 7 bases of the junction left unmatched. The germline V gene has CDR1 SGHNT and CDR2 YYREEE (reference sequence). This chain's CDR3 is CASSLAPDRGGYEQYF. The CDR3 DNA reads TGTGCCAGCAGCTTGGCCCCGGACAGGGGTGGCTACGAGCAGTACTTC.

This clone came up once. This sequence joins TRBV30 and TRBJ1-1; a weak D match, TRBD1 (5 bases). V lost 3 bases, J lost 0 bases, and 11 bases lay in between. The germline gives CDR1 GTSNPN, CDR2 SVGIG (reference sequence). The CDR3 totals 14 residues. CDR3 in DNA: TGTGCCTGGAGGGGGGAGAGAATGAACACTGAAGCTTTCTTT. Encoded protein: CAWRGERMNTEAFF.

This chain links TRBV28 with TRBJ1-2; weak D call: TRBD1 (5 bases). Deletions cut 3 bases from V and 3 bases from J, with 11 bases between. Germline assignment: CDR1 MDHEN and CDR2 SYDVKM. The CDR3 spans 14 residues. This CDR3 reads CASSFLGLDYGYTF. The CDR3 bases are TGTGCCAGCAGTTTTTTGGGGCTTGACTATGGCTACACCTTC.

The chain combines TRBV18 with TRBJ2-1, with D perhaps assigned TRBD1 or TRBD2 (5 bases each). This CDR3 comprises 13 residues. V gave up 7 bases and J gave up 5 bases, with 12 bases separating them. Germline V gene data show CDR1 as KGHSH and CDR2 as LQKENI. CDR3 sequence reads: CASFRDRHNEQFF. The CDR3 DNA reads as TGTGCCAGCTTCCGGGACCGACACAATGAGCAGTTCTTC.

The gene calls are TRBV18 and TRBJ1-6; D uncertain. CDR1 and CDR2 (germline): KGHSH, LQKENI. With 4 bases removed from V and 10 bases from J, the gap between germline ends came to 14 bases. CDR3 length equals 14 residues. The CDR3 reads CASSLGVLGSPLHF. In DNA, the CDR3 is TGTGCCAGCTCACTTGGAGTACTCGGGTCACCCCTCCACTTT.

There are a few counts of this clone. The chain is built from TRBV6-5 and TRBJ2-7; D perhaps matches TRBD1 (5 bases). The CDR3 extends over 13 amino acids. From germline, CDR1 is MNHEY and CDR2 SVGAGI. With 0 bases removed from V and 4 bases from J, the gap between germline ends came to 7 bases. The CDR3 region is CASSYSRVYEQYF. CDR3 nucleotides: TGTGCCAGCAGTTACTCCAGGGTTTACGAGCAGTACTTC.

The CDR3 reads CASSVQGSSGNTIYF. The CDR3 DNA reads TGTGCCAGTAGTGTACAGGGAAGCTCTGGAAACACCATATATTTT. The chain carries TRBV19 and TRBJ1-3; possibly TRBD1 for D (6 bases). Germline CDR1 reads LNHDA; CDR2 reads SQIVND (reference sequence). This CDR3 has 15 residues. The germline V and J ends were trimmed by 5 bases and 0 bases, with 11 bases remaining between them.

As for this clone: Other nucleotide sequences in the sample specify the same CDR3. The chain employs TRBV9 and TRBJ2-5; 15 bases map to TRBD2. This CDR3 has 16 amino acids. With V trimmed by 4 bases and J by 2 bases, 3 bases remained unmatched. Germline assignment: CDR1 SGDLS and CDR2 YYNGEE. This chain's CDR3 is CASSPGLAGGQETQYF. The CDR3 bases are TGTGCCAGCAGCCCCGGACTAGCGGGGGGGCAAGAGACCCAGTACTTC.

The J gene is TRBJ2-5, the V gene TRBV27; a weak D match, TRBD1 (6 bases). Deletions cut 6 bases from V and 9 bases from J, with 17 bases between. The CDR3 is 13 residues long. CDR1 MNHEY and CDR2 SMNVEV come from the germline V gene (reference sequence). The CDR3 protein is CASSPTGPGAQYF. The CDR3 DNA reads as TGTGCCAGCAGCCCCACAGGGCCCGGGGCCCAGTACTTC.

The V and J genes are TRBV7-9 and TRBJ2-3; 7 bases align to TRBD2. From germline, CDR1 is SEHNR and CDR2 FQNEAQ (reference sequence). V trimming: 3 bases; J trimming: 1 base; junction bases outside the gene matches: 4. The CDR3 is made up of 15 amino acids. The CDR3, as DNA: TGTGCCAGCAGCTTGGGAGGGCCGGGCACAGATACGCAGTATTTT. As protein: CASSLGGPGTDTQYF.

In regard to this clone: At the DNA level, this CDR3 is encoded by other sequences in the same sample as well. V gene TRBV5-1 combines with J gene TRBJ1-1; 8 bases line up with TRBD1. CDR1 is SGHRS and CDR2 is YFSETQ in the germline V gene. The CDR3 length is 14 residues. The ends lost 2 bases at V and 4 bases at J; junction bases unmatched: 4. CDR3 sequence reads: CASSFGQGSTEAFF. CDR3 nucleotide sequence: TGCGCCAGCAGCTTTGGACAGGGCTCCACTGAAGCTTTCTTT.

This chain joins TRBV5-8 and TRBJ1-5; D gene ambiguous. V was clipped by 2 bases and J by 0 bases, with 9 bases between them. Per the germline V gene, CDR1 is SGHTS and CDR2 is YDEGEE. The CDR3 sequence is 15 residues long. CDR3 residues: CASSLYSYSNQPQHF. The CDR3 DNA reads as TGTGCCAGCAGCTTATACAGCTATAGCAATCAGCCCCAGCATTTT.

V and J are TRBV4-1 and TRBJ2-1, with D uncertain. The CDR3 spans 15 residues. Deletions cut 1 base from V and 4 bases from J, with 11 bases between. CDR1 is MGHRA, CDR2 YSYEKL, per germline. This CDR3 reads CASSQVLRDYNEQFF. DNA for the CDR3: TGCGCCAGCAGCCAAGTATTAAGAGATTACAATGAGCAGTTCTTC.

This clone was recorded a few times. V usage is TRBV19 and J usage is TRBJ1-2; D is ambiguous. The CDR3 length is 12 residues. Per the germline V gene, CDR1 is LNHDA and CDR2 is SQIVND (reference sequence). V lost 5 bases and J 8 bases, leaving 12 bases between the germline ends. CDR3 in amino acids: CASSGQGGGYTF. CDR3 DNA: TGTGCCAGTAGTGGTCAAGGTGGAGGCTACACCTTC.

Comment on this clone: The same CDR3 arises from other DNA sequences in this sample as well. The chain couples TRBV5-5 to TRBJ1-4; D is unresolved. The CDR3 is 16 residues long. The V gene lost 0 bases and the J gene lost 0 bases, with 9 bases spanning the gap. Germline V gene lookup returns CDR1 SGHKS and CDR2 YYEKEE (reference sequence). The CDR3 spells CASSLGTVATNEKLFF. The CDR3 DNA sequence: TGTGCCAGCAGCTTGGGTACCGTTGCAACTAATGAAAAACTGTTTTTT.

The chain combines TRBV30 with TRBJ1-4; 10 bases match TRBD1. The CDR3 covers 12 residues. The germline CDR1 and CDR2 sequences are GTSNPN and SVGIG (reference sequence). J gave up 5 bases and V 8 bases, and 2 bases lay outside the gene matches. In DNA form, the CDR3 reads TGTGCCGGGGGACAGGGGAATGAAAAACTGTTTTTT. It translates to CAGGQGNEKLFF. Full variable domain (remainder filled in from reference TRBV30 and TRBJ1-4): SQTIHQWPATLVQPVGSPLSLECTVEGTSNPNLYWYRQAAGRGLQLLFYSVGIGQISSEVPQNLSASRPQDRQFILSSKKLLLSDSGFYLCAGGQGNEKLFFGSGTQLSVL.

The chain employs TRBV4-1 and TRBJ1-5; D not certain. The CDR3 has 15 residues. The V gene's germline CDR1 is MGHRA and CDR2 YSYEKL. Trimming removed 1 base from V and 3 bases from J, with 10 bases in between. The CDR3 coding sequence is TGCGCCAGCAGCCAAGCTTGGGGAGACAATCAGCCCCAGCATTTT. Residues: CASSQAWGDNQPQHF.

The chain joins TRBV7-2 to TRBJ2-7; 7 bases map to TRBD2. After removal of 6 bases from V and 3 bases from J, the junction contained 8 bases not matched to a gene. The CDR3 totals 14 residues. CDR1 and CDR2 from the germline V gene are SGHTA and FQGNSA. The CDR3 region has the DNA TGTGCCAGCAGATCCGGGACTACCATCTACGAGCAGTACTTC. Its translation is CASRSGTTIYEQYF.

The V and J genes are TRBV10-1 and TRBJ2-1, with D possibly matching TRBD2 (5 bases). In germline, CDR1 is WNHNN, CDR2 SYGVQD (reference sequence). CDR3 length: 13 amino acids. With 3 bases removed from V and 9 bases from J, the gap between germline ends came to 12 bases. The CDR3 DNA sequence: TGCGCCAGCAGTGAACGCTTCAGCGGTGAGCAGTTCTTC. Translating it yields CASSERFSGEQFF.

The rearrangement joins TRBV10-3 to TRBJ2-1; D ambiguous. The germline CDR1 and CDR2 sequences are ENHRY and SYGVKD. This CDR3 has 17 residues. V shed 2 bases and J shed 2 bases, with 16 bases lying between them. The CDR3 nucleotides read TGTGCCATCAGTGAGCCCACCTGGGCAGCAACCTACAATGAGCAGTTCTTC. The encoded protein is CAISEPTWAATYNEQFF.